A selection of T cell receptor beta chains follows, all from one sample in a study of cytomegalovirus exposure and HLA in healthy donors. Some clones are missing from TCRdb's copy, which holds only in-frame ones; the method was immunoSEQ multiplex PCR. Of over 150,000 clones detected, around 70% appear once; the ten largest clones hold just under 3%. The sample comprised PBMCs. The receptors were sampled from a male donor in good health and CMV-seronegative. CDR3s include the opening cysteine and the closing phenylalanine or tryptophan. A D gene is named only where the DNA matches it firmly.

D gene: -
V gene: TRBV7-3
J gene: TRBJ2-7
CDR3 protein: CASSSYFPGEQYF

D gene: TRBD1
V gene: TRBV18
J gene: TRBJ2-1
CDR3 protein: CASSPFTGAYNEQFF

D gene: -
V gene: TRBV7-9
J gene: TRBJ2-7
CDR3 protein: CASSPGHTYEQYF

D gene: -
V gene: TRBV7-3
J gene: TRBJ1-1
CDR3 protein: CASSLTANTEAFF

D gene: TRBD2
V gene: TRBV28
J gene: TRBJ2-1
CDR3 protein: CASRPPGLAGARNEQFF

D gene: TRBD1
V gene: TRBV5-5
J gene: TRBJ2-1
CDR3 protein: CASSIYLTGNEQFF

D gene: -
V gene: TRBV27
J gene: TRBJ1-5
CDR3 protein: CASSQGGGNQPQHF

D gene: TRBD1
V gene: TRBV7-9
J gene: TRBJ2-7
CDR3 protein: CASSLWTGGDSEQYF

D gene: TRBD2
V gene: TRBV28
J gene: TRBJ2-6
CDR3 protein: CASTPSGTGANVLTF

D gene: -
V gene: TRBV6-6
J gene: TRBJ1-3
CDR3 protein: CASSYTPGYGNTIYF

D gene: -
V gene: TRBV4-1
J gene: TRBJ1-2
CDR3 protein: CASSPYGGVNGYTF

D gene: TRBD2
V gene: TRBV6-1
J gene: -
CDR3 protein: CASSGGLAYEQYF

D gene: TRBD1
V gene: TRBV11-3
J gene: TRBJ2-3
CDR3 protein: CASSLGGGQGDTQYF

D gene: -
V gene: TRBV9
J gene: TRBJ2-7
CDR3 protein: CASSVGGPVFGYEQYF

D gene: TRBD1
V gene: TRBV29-1
J gene: TRBJ1-5
CDR3 protein: CSVVDRGTLEPQHF

D gene: -
V gene: TRBV27
J gene: TRBJ2-1
CDR3 protein: CAIGRNEQFF

D gene: TRBD1
V gene: TRBV6-5
J gene: TRBJ1-6
CDR3 protein: CASSYRTGSSPLHF

D gene: TRBD1
V gene: TRBV7-3
J gene: TRBJ1-6
CDR3 protein: CASSLGTGVSPLHF

D gene: -
V gene: TRBV30
J gene: TRBJ2-1
CDR3 protein: CAGGAHNEQFF

D gene: -
V gene: TRBV9
J gene: TRBJ2-1
CDR3 protein: CASSVEYNYNEQFF

D gene: TRBD1
V gene: TRBV6-1
J gene: TRBJ1-5
CDR3 protein: CATWTGRQPQHF

D gene: -
V gene: TRBV6-6
J gene: TRBJ2-1
CDR3 protein: CASASGVTYNEQFF

D gene: -
V gene: TRBV6-5
J gene: TRBJ1-4
CDR3 protein: CASSYSIEGTNEKLFF

D gene: TRBD2
V gene: TRBV28
J gene: TRBJ2-4
CDR3 protein: CASKRVAGGLYIQYF

D gene: TRBD1
V gene: TRBV29-1
J gene: TRBJ1-1
CDR3 protein: CSGGAGGWTEAFF

D gene: TRBD1
V gene: TRBV5-1
J gene: TRBJ1-2
CDR3 protein: CASSTGQGDYGYTF

D gene: TRBD1
V gene: TRBV6-6
J gene: TRBJ1-2
CDR3 protein: CASRETGSTGYTF

D gene: -
V gene: TRBV2
J gene: TRBJ1-5
CDR3 protein: CASRSDGLSNQPQHF

D gene: -
V gene: TRBV28
J gene: TRBJ2-7
CDR3 protein: CASTLGASSSYEQYF

D gene: TRBD2
V gene: TRBV28
J gene: TRBJ2-7
CDR3 protein: CASSFIAGVSSPYEQYF

D gene: TRBD2
V gene: TRBV30
J gene: TRBJ2-7
CDR3 protein: CAWSLPSFLAGVYEQYF

D gene: -
V gene: TRBV15
J gene: TRBJ1-4
CDR3 protein: CATSRDARTATNEKLFF

D gene: -
V gene: TRBV15
J gene: TRBJ2-1
CDR3 protein: CATSIQVYNEQFF

D gene: -
V gene: TRBV7-3
J gene: TRBJ2-7
CDR3 protein: CASSLTGGSEQYF

D gene: -
V gene: TRBV28
J gene: TRBJ1-5
CDR3 protein: CASTSPQGFNQPQHF

D gene: -
V gene: TRBV19
J gene: TRBJ2-1
CDR3 protein: CASGQGGAPDEQFF

D gene: TRBD1
V gene: TRBV28
J gene: TRBJ2-7
CDR3 protein: CASSLQDRVLMYF

D gene: TRBD2
V gene: TRBV6-6
J gene: TRBJ2-1
CDR3 protein: CASSPGGNNEQFF

D gene: -
V gene: TRBV2
J gene: TRBJ1-5
CDR3 protein: CASSDPRQFNQPQHF

D gene: -
V gene: TRBV18
J gene: TRBJ1-1
CDR3 protein: CASSPIQGEAFF

D gene: TRBD2
V gene: TRBV9
J gene: TRBJ2-5
CDR3 protein: CASSVGLSSGGQGETQYF

D gene: -
V gene: TRBV20-1
J gene: TRBJ1-1
CDR3 protein: CSGGTNTEAFF

D gene: TRBD2
V gene: TRBV30
J gene: TRBJ2-7
CDR3 protein: CAWSLAGEYEQYF

D gene: -
V gene: TRBV20-1
J gene: TRBJ2-5
CDR3 protein: CSARHLETQYF

D gene: -
V gene: TRBV9
J gene: TRBJ2-7
CDR3 protein: CASSVGTGNYEQYF

D gene: TRBD2
V gene: TRBV30
J gene: TRBJ2-1
CDR3 protein: CASYSSGGADYNEQFF

D gene: TRBD2
V gene: TRBV13
J gene: TRBJ2-7
CDR3 protein: CASSESGGPTREQYF

D gene: TRBD1
V gene: TRBV27
J gene: TRBJ1-5
CDR3 protein: CASSSRTGNQPQHF

D gene: -
V gene: TRBV25-1
J gene: TRBJ1-6
CDR3 protein: CASSELINSPLHF

D gene: -
V gene: TRBV15
J gene: TRBJ1-4
CDR3 protein: CATRGNREKEKLFF

D gene: TRBD1
V gene: TRBV30
J gene: TRBJ1-1
CDR3 protein: CAGQGGNTEAFF

D gene: -
V gene: TRBV7-8
J gene: TRBJ2-2
CDR3 protein: CASSLVQGPSGELFF

D gene: -
V gene: TRBV30
J gene: TRBJ2-7
CDR3 protein: CAWSLGQISEQYF

D gene: -
V gene: TRBV4-1
J gene: TRBJ2-5
CDR3 protein: CASSPRQLERETQYF